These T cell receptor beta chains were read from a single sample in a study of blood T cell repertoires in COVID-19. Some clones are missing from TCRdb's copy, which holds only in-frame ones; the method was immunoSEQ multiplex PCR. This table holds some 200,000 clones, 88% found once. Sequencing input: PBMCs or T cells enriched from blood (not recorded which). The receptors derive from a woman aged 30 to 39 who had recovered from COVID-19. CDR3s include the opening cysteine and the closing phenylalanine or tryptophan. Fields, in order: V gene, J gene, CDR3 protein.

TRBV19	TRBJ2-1	CASSPTIAYNEQFF
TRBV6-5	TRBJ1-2	CASSQDRLNYGYTF
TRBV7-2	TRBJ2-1	CASSLTSGGAYNEQFF
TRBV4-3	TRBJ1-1	CASSRTTGPSATEAFF
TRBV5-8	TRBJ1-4	CASSLYRGTNEKLFF
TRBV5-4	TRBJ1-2	CASSPDRAYGYTF
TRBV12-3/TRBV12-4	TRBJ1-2	CASTADWLGGYTF
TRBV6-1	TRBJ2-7	CASSVRTATLTYEQYF
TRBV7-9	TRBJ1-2	CASSFLQSREANYGYTF
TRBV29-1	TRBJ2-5	CSVALGQGRQETQYF
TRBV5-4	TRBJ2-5	CASSWVAGGRETQYF
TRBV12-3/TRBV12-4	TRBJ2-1	CASSWTVLDEQFF
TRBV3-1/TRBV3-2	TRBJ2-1	CASSQAVGDENEQFF
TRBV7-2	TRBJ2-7	CASSLSPGGNEQYF
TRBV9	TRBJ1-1	CASSEDRMNTEAFF
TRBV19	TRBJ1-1	CASSVRGQGTEAFF
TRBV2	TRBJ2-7	CASSPDRARYEQYF
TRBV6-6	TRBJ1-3	CASSYATGSGNTIYF
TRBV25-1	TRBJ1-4	CASSDIREGEKLFF
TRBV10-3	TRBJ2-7	CAIRSGGYEQYF
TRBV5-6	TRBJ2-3	CASSLAPGSTDTQYF
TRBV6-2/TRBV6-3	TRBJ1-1	CASSYPTGRNTEAFF
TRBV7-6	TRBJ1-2	CASSPRTGRGYTF
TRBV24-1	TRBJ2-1	CATSRGYNEQFF
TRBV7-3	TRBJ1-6	CASSLRQPYNSPLHF
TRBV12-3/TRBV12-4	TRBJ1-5	CASSLTGYQPQHF
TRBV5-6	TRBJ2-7	CASSLFGTRGEQYF
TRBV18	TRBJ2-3	CASSPASDTQYF
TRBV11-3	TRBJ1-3	CASSSGPGNTIYF
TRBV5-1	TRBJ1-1	CASSLVVGGTEAFF
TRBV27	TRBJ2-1	CASSLTLGSSYNEQFF
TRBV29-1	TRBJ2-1	CSVTGTSGRSSYNEQFF
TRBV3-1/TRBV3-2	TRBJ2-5	CASSPVATGTQYF
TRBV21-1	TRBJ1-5	CASSKTGGRRNQPQHF
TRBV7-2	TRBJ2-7	CASSPPGQGTEQYF
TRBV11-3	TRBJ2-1	CASSSSGGLYNEQFF
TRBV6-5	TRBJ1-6	CASSYWTGRNSPLHF
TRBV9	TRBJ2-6	CASSARITGGRPGANVLTF
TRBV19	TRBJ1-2	CASSIAGANGYTF
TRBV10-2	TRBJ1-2	CASSELENYGYTF
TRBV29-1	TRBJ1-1	CSGGQRQGVNTEAFF
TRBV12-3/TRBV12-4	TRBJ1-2	CASSFSREDGYTF
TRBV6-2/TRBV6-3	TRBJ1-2	CASSYPGKANYGYTF
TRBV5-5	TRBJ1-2	CASSSPMGQGNGYTF
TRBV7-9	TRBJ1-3	CASSRTGIGNTIYF
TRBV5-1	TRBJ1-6	CASSLGTHGNSPLHF
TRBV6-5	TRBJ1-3	CASGTDGNTIYF
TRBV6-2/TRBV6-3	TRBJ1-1	CASSLLGEVNTEAFF
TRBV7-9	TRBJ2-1	CASSPGGSEQFF
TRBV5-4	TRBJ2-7	CASSQGGGAYEQYF
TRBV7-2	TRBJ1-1	CASSLVNRGGTEAFF
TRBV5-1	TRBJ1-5	CASSLQGSQPQHF
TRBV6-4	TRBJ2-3	CASSDSAGETDTQYF